Shown below are 17 T cell receptor beta chains from a single sample sequenced in a study of T cell changes during pregnancy in multiple sclerosis. The method was immunoSEQ multiplex PCR; TCRdb's version includes in-frame clones alone and lacks a portion of them. The data hold 45,000 to 65,000 clones, with about 92% observed a single time. The sequenced sample was CD4+ T cells from peripheral blood mononuclear cells, obtained after pregnancy. These receptors were obtained from a female donor with multiple sclerosis, enrolled in a pregnancy study.

CDR3 sequence (DNA): TGTGCCAGCAGCCAATATGGCGGGAGGGGGGAGCAGTACTTC. It encodes CASSQYGGRGEQYF. This chain connects TRBV4-2 to TRBJ2-7; TRBD2 agrees at 9 bases. Per germline, CDR1 LGHNA and CDR2 YNFKEQ. This CDR3 is built from 14 residues. The trim removed 2 bases at V and 7 bases at J, leaving 6 bases unmatched.

The chain has TRBV7-2 and TRBJ2-1, with 11 bases that match TRBD1. Germline V CDR1 and CDR2: SGHTA, FQGNSA. Trimming removed 0 bases from V and 6 bases from J; junction bases left unmatched: 4. The CDR3 length is 16 residues. The CDR3 coding sequence is TGTGCCAGCAGCTTAGCCGGGACAGGGGGATTCAATGAGCAGTTCTTC. Translating gives CASSLAGTGGFNEQFF. Based on the CDR3 plus reference TRBV7-2 and TRBJ2-1, the full variable domain is GAGVSQSPSNKVTEKGKDVELRCDPISGHTALYWYRQSLGQGLEFLIYFQGNSAPDKSGLPSDRFSAERTGGSVSTLTIQRTQQEDSAVYLCASSLAGTGGFNEQFFGPGTRLTVL.

The genes are TRBV10-3 and TRBJ2-1, with TRBD2 identical over 7 bases. The germline gives CDR1 ENHRY, CDR2 SYGVKD. The junction had 11 bases not matched to a gene; V was cut back by 9 bases and J by 0 bases. CDR3 length: 16 residues. The CDR3 here is CAIAPLGGGSYNEQFF. The CDR3 DNA reads as TGTGCCATTGCTCCCCTTGGGGGGGGCTCCTACAATGAGCAGTTCTTC.

The V call is TRBV27, the J call TRBJ1-1, with 7 positions matching TRBD1. CDR1 and CDR2 from the germline V gene are MNHEY and SMNVEV (reference sequence). Trimming at V came to 4 bases and at J to 4 bases, leaving 9 bases not matched to a gene. The CDR3 has 15 residues. The CDR3 sequence is CASSSQGEWGTEAFF. The CDR3 coding sequence is TGTGCCAGCAGTTCCCAGGGGGAATGGGGCACTGAAGCTTTCTTT.

V gene TRBV28 combines with J gene TRBJ2-2, with 7 nucleotides matching TRBD1. J was trimmed by 6 bases and V by 6 bases; bases with no gene match: 10. The length of the CDR3 is 15 residues. Germline CDR1 reads MDHEN; CDR2 reads SYDVKM. The CDR3 nucleotides read TGTGCCAGCAGACGACAGGGCCCCAAGTCCGGGGAGCTGTTTTTT. Translated, it gives CASRRQGPKSGELFF.

The DNA of the CDR3 is TGTGCCAGCAGCAGAGTCGCCTACGAGCAGTACTTC. Translating gives CASSRVAYEQYF. The rearrangement uses TRBV7-2 and TRBJ2-7; unclear D gene. This CDR3 region has 12 residues. The V and J ends lost 5 bases and 2 bases respectively, with 7 bases between them. Germline V gene sequence: CDR1 SGHTA, CDR2 FQGNSA. Full variable domain (rest looked up from reference TRBV7-2 and TRBJ2-7): GAGVSQSPSNKVTEKGKDVELRCDPISGHTALYWYRQSLGQGLEFLIYFQGNSAPDKSGLPSDRFSAERTGGSVSTLTIQRTQQEDSAVYLCASSRVAYEQYFGPGTRLTVT.

The chain combines TRBV25-1 with TRBJ2-7, with TRBD2 matching 7 bases. Germline V gene sequence: CDR1 MGHDK, CDR2 SYGVNS. CDR3 size: 13 residues. The V segment lost 5 bases and the J segment 3 bases; nucleotides outside the gene matches: 4. The CDR3 loop reads CASSWGEGYEQYF. The DNA for the CDR3 is TGTGCCAGCAGTTGGGGGGAGGGCTACGAGCAGTACTTC.

The chain uses TRBV29-1 and TRBJ1-1; unclear D gene. In germline, CDR1 is SQVTM, CDR2 ANQGSEA. V was trimmed by 7 bases and J by 2 bases, leaving 11 bases between them. The CDR3 is 12 residues long. The CDR3 sequence is CSAKRSNTEAFF. In nucleotides, the CDR3 is TGCAGCGCCAAGAGGAGTAACACTGAAGCTTTCTTT.

The chain employs TRBV10-1 and TRBJ2-6; 9 bases line up with TRBD1. Germline V gives CDR1 WNHNN, CDR2 SYGVQD (reference sequence). The CDR3 has 18 amino acids. J gave up 0 bases and V 5 bases, and 8 bases lay outside the gene matches. In nucleotides, the CDR3 is TGCGCCAGCAGTAACCGGGACAGGGTCCCCTCTGGGGCCAACGTCCTGACTTTC. Translating gives CASSNRDRVPSGANVLTF.

This clone was recorded a few times. The chain recombines TRBV18 with TRBJ2-1; 10 positions match TRBD2. The trim removed 3 bases at V and 10 bases at J, leaving 6 bases unmatched. This CDR3 is built from 14 residues. The germline V gene has CDR1 KGHSH and CDR2 LQKENI. The CDR3 coding sequence is TGTGCCAGCTCACCGAGGACTAGCGGACCAGAGCAGTTCTTC. Amino acid sequence: CASSPRTSGPEQFF.

This clone was observed a few times. This chain uses TRBV4-1 with TRBJ1-1; D remains unclear. CDR3 size: 14 residues. The ends were cut back, 1 base at V and 0 bases at J, with 6 bases in the middle. The germline V gene encodes CDR1 MGHRA and CDR2 YSYEKL. The CDR3 nucleotides are TGCGCCAGCAGCCAAGTCCCAATGAACACTGAAGCTTTCTTT. This sequence encodes CASSQVPMNTEAFF.

This clone turned up a few times. This chain joins TRBV19 and TRBJ2-2; 7 nucleotides line up with TRBD1. Germline V gene data show CDR1 as LNHDA and CDR2 as SQIVND (reference sequence). V shed 3 bases, J shed 7 bases, and the junction held 8 bases outside the gene matches. The CDR3 loop spans 15 amino acids. The DNA for the CDR3 is TGTGCCAGTAGTATGGGGACAGTTGGTGGCGGGGAGCTGTTTTTT. The encoded protein is CASSMGTVGGGELFF.

The chain joins TRBV7-2 to TRBJ2-5, with TRBD2 identical over 7 bases. The CDR3 consists of 16 residues. Germline CDR1 and CDR2: SGHTA and FQGNSA. Trimming took 1 base from V and 5 from J; bases not matched to a gene: 10. CDR3 loop: CASSLDPAGVLETQYF. CDR3 coding DNA: TGTGCCAGCAGCTTAGATCCTGCGGGAGTTTTGGAGACCCAGTACTTC. The entire variable domain, with the rest obtained from reference TRBV7-2 and TRBJ2-5, is as follows: GAGVSQSPSNKVTEKGKDVELRCDPISGHTALYWYRQSLGQGLEFLIYFQGNSAPDKSGLPSDRFSAERTGGSVSTLTIQRTQQEDSAVYLCASSLDPAGVLETQYFGPGTRLLVL.

The CDR3 DNA reads TGTGCCAGCAGTGAGGCCAGGGCTGTGTTTGGCGAGCAGTACTTC. Translation: CASSEARAVFGEQYF. V gene TRBV25-1 combines with J gene TRBJ2-7; TRBD1 might be the D (5 bases). The ends were cut back, 3 bases at V and 6 bases at J, with 18 bases in the middle. Germline values: CDR1 MGHDK, CDR2 SYGVNS. The CDR3 sequence is 15 residues long.

V usage is TRBV7-2 and J usage is TRBJ2-1; the match to TRBD2 covers 9 bases. With 5 bases clipped from V and 6 bases from J, the junction kept 17 bases outside the gene matches. The CDR3 is made up of 18 amino acids. Looked up from germline, CDR1 is SGHTA and CDR2 is FQGNSA. The CDR3 DNA is TGTGCCAGCAGCCCCAAGATAGCGGGGGCCCAGGGCGGCAATGAGCAGTTCTTC. Encoded protein: CASSPKIAGAQGGNEQFF.

The CDR3 sequence is CSVALGGTEAFF. The DNA of the CDR3 is TGCAGCGTAGCCCTAGGGGGCACTGAAGCTTTCTTT. The rearrangement uses TRBV29-1 and TRBJ1-1; D may be TRBD1 (6 bases). V dropped 6 bases and J dropped 4 bases, with 12 bases sitting between them. CDR1 is SQVTM and CDR2 is ANQGSEA in the germline V gene. The CDR3 sequence is 12 residues long. The full variable domain, completed using reference TRBV29-1 and TRBJ1-1, is SAVISQKPSRDICQRGTSLTIQCQVDSQVTMMFWYRQQPGQSLTLIATANQGSEATYESGFVIDKFPISRPNLTFSTLTVSNMSPEDSSIYLCSVALGGTEAFFGQGTRLTVV.

This clone was recorded once. The V call is TRBV7-9, the J call TRBJ1-4; D is undetermined. Trimming removed 4 bases from V and 2 bases from J, with 14 bases in between. CDR1 is SEHNR, CDR2 FQNEAQ, per germline (reference sequence). This CDR3 has 16 amino acids. CDR3 bases: TGTGCCAGCAGCTATTTGGAGGGTCCGACTAATGAAAAACTGTTTTTT. It yields the protein CASSYLEGPTNEKLFF.